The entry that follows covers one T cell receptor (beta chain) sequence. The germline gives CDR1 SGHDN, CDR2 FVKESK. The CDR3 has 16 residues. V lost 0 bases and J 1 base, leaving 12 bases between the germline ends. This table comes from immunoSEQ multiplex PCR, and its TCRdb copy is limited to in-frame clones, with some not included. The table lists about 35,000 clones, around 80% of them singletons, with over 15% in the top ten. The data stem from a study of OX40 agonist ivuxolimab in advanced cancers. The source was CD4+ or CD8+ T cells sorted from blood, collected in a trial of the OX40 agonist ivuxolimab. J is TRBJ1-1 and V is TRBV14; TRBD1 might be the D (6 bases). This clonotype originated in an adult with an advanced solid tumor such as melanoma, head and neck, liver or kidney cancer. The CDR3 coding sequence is TGTGCCAGCAGCCAAGATAATCGGGGGCCGAACACTGAAGCTTTCTTT. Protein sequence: CASSQDNRGPNTEAFF. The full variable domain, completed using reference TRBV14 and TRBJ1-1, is EAGVTQFPSHSVIEKGQTVTLRCDPISGHDNLYWYRRVMGKEIKFLLHFVKESKQDESGMPNNRFLAERTGGTYSTLKVQPAELEDSGVYFCASSQDNRGPNTEAFFGQGTRLTVV.